This T cell receptor (beta chain) was sequenced during a study of blood T cell repertoires in COVID-19. Authors' methods: Estimates of nucleated cell counts were drawn from the amplification of reference gene primers. TCRdb keeps only in-frame clones here, not all; method: immunoSEQ multiplex PCR. The D gene and trimming were derived from the DNA, and the V and J assignments and clone size from that table. This sample yields 130,000 to 150,000 clones, of which around 83% are seen a single time; around 6.7% belongs to the top ten. V gave up 4 bases and J gave up 1 base; unmatched junction bases: 3. Germline lookup yields CDR1 SGDLS and CDR2 YYNGEE. The CDR3 is 14 amino acids.

The V call is TRBV9, the J call TRBJ1-1; 8 bases align to TRBD1. The TCR sequence derives from a woman between 50 and 59 years old in a cohort sampled during active or convalescent COVID-19. The sample comprised peripheral blood. The CDR3 bases are TGTGCCAGCAGCTGGACAGGGACGAACACTGAAGCTTTCTTT. This translates into CASSWTGTNTEAFF.